A single sample is the source of the 18 T cell receptor beta chains below, sequenced in a study of beta chain features in type 1 diabetes (dated by TCRdb to the late 2010s). The library was obtained by the immunoSEQ multiplex PCR assay. All of the isolated RNA was reverse transcribed with the High Capacity cDNA Reverse Transcription Kit, so expressed TCRB transcripts were sequenced. TCRdb took over this immuneACCESS table, retaining in-frame rearrangements with V and J assigned. Such tables are incomplete; in checked studies, under half of the missing clones stem from an unresolved V gene, and the remainder is unexplained. For this sample the table gives approximately 400,000 clones, of which more than 12% were detected only once. The ten biggest clones cover approximately 0.02% of the sample. The sample taken for sequencing was naive CD4+ T cells from blood. The cell subset or site label, read with the paper, signifies: true naive CD4+ T cells. These receptors originate from a woman aged 18-30 years in good health.

This clone was observed a handful of times. The chain couples TRBV7-8 to TRBJ2-2, with 8 bases identical to TRBD1. The germline V gene encodes CDR1 SGHVS and CDR2 FQNEAQ. There are 14 residues in the CDR3. V shed 5 bases and J 7 bases; nucleotides not matched to a gene: 6. The CDR3 DNA reads TGTGCCAGCAGCCCGGACAGGGAAGGCGGGGAGCTGTTTTTT. Amino acids: CASSPDREGGELFF.

The chain couples TRBV27 to TRBJ1-5; D gene ambiguous. The ends were cut back, 0 bases at V and 7 bases at J, with 13 bases in the middle. There are 15 residues in the CDR3. Looked up from germline, CDR1 is MNHEY and CDR2 is SMNVEV (reference sequence). The DNA for the CDR3 is TGTGCCAGCAGTTTATCATTTCCACTCAGGCAGCCCCAGCATTTT. Protein product: CASSLSFPLRQPQHF.

The gene calls are TRBV5-1 and TRBJ2-2, with TRBD2 matching 8 bases. There are 16 residues in the CDR3. Germline CDR1 SGHRS, CDR2 YFSETQ. Trimming took 1 base from V and 0 from J; bases not matched to a gene: 2. The CDR3 bases are TGCGCCAGCAGCTTGACTAGCGGAGCGAACACCGGGGAGCTGTTTTTT. Translated: CASSLTSGANTGELFF. Using reference TRBV5-1 and TRBJ2-2 for the parts outside the CDR3, the full variable domain is KAGVTQTPRYLIKTRGQQVTLSCSPISGHRSVSWYQQTPGQGLQFLFEYFSETQRNKGNFPGRFSGRQFSNSRSEMNVSTLELGDSALYLCASSLTSGANTGELFFGEGSRLTVL.

This clone was recorded only once. The chain is built from TRBV7-9 and TRBJ2-5, with 8 nucleotides matching TRBD2. The germline CDR1 and CDR2 sequences are SEHNR and FQNEAQ (reference sequence). The V and J ends lost 3 bases and 1 base, in that order; junction bases with no gene match: 1. The CDR3 extends over 14 amino acids. CDR3 coding DNA: TGTGCCAGCAGCTTTAGCGGGACCCAAGAGACCCAGTACTTC. Protein: CASSFSGTQETQYF. The full variable domain, with the rest looked up from reference TRBV7-9 and TRBJ2-5, is DTGVSQNPRHKITKRGQNVTFRCDPISEHNRLYWYRQTLGQGPEFLTYFQNEAQLEKSRLLSDRFSAERPKGSFSTLEIQRTEQGDSAMYLCASSFSGTQETQYFGPGTRLLVL.

This clone was counted between two and nine times. The gene calls are TRBV7-8 and TRBJ2-7, with TRBD2 matching 7 bases. Losses at the gene ends were 3 bases for V and 1 base for J; bases not matched to a gene: 3. Germline V gene lookup returns CDR1 SGHVS and CDR2 FQNEAQ. CDR3 length: 14 amino acids. The CDR3 DNA reads TGTGCCAGCAGCTTTAGGCGGGGGTCCTACGAGCAGTACTTC. Translating it yields CASSFRRGSYEQYF.

Of note for this clone: Different DNA sequences within this sample yield the same CDR3. CDR3 region: CSVRENTEAFF. The CDR3 nucleotides read TGCAGCGTTCGGGAGAACACTGAAGCTTTCTTT. J is TRBJ1-1 and V is TRBV29-1; D not certain. V was cut by 5 bases and J by 1 base, with 5 bases left in between. The CDR3 is 11 amino acids. Looked up from germline, CDR1 is SQVTM and CDR2 is ANQGSEA.

This clone was detected only a few times. The gene calls are TRBV9 and TRBJ2-7; TRBD1 is a possible D gene (5 bases). This CDR3 region has 14 residues. V gave up 0 bases and J gave up 5 bases, with 12 bases separating them. Germline CDR1 SGDLS, CDR2 YYNGEE. The chain's CDR3 is CASSVGQGSHEQYF. CDR3 bases: TGTGCCAGCAGCGTAGGGCAGGGATCCCACGAGCAGTACTTC. The full variable domain, rest sourced from reference TRBV9 and TRBJ2-7, is DSGVTQTPKHLITATGQRVTLRCSPRSGDLSVYWYQQSLDQGLQFLIQYYNGEERAKGNILERFSAQQFPDLHSELNLSSLELGDSALYFCASSVGQGSHEQYFGPGTRLTVT.

J is TRBJ2-1 and V is TRBV28; TRBD2 matches 7 bases. The CDR3 runs 15 residues. CDR1 and CDR2 (germline): MDHEN, SYDVKM. V lost 7 bases and J lost 4; bases outside the gene matches: 10. CDR3 in DNA: TGTGCCAGCACCTTAGCCGGGACTACTTACAATGAGCAGTTCTTC. It is translated as CASTLAGTTYNEQFF. The variable domain in full, completed from reference TRBV28 and TRBJ2-1, reads DVKVTQSSRYLVKRTGEKVFLECVQDMDHENMFWYRQDPGLGLRLIYFSYDVKMKEKGDIPEGYSVSREKKERFSLILESASTNQTSMYLCASTLAGTTYNEQFFGPGTRLTVL.

The table lists this clone with a few counts. The chain links TRBV29-1 to TRBJ2-6; 7 positions match TRBD1. The CDR3 runs to 15 residues. CDR1 is SQVTM and CDR2 is ANQGSEA in the germline V gene. Unmatched junction bases numbered 3, after V lost 4 bases and J lost 0 bases. The CDR3 region is CSVGQGSSGANVLTF. The CDR3 bases are TGCAGCGTTGGACAGGGTAGCTCTGGGGCCAACGTCCTGACTTTC.

The chain is built from TRBV4-3 and TRBJ2-1; 15 bases match TRBD2. This CDR3 spans 17 amino acids. Trimming cost V 4 bases and J 8 bases; bases outside gene matches: 9. Germline V gives CDR1 LGHNA, CDR2 YSLEER. The chain's CDR3 is CASSPGLAGGPIDEQFF. The CDR3 coding sequence is TGCGCCAGCAGCCCCGGACTAGCGGGAGGGCCTATAGATGAGCAGTTCTTC.

CDR3 coding DNA: TGTGCCAGCAGTCGATCTACAGGGCTAGCTTTCTTT. Its protein is CASSRSTGLAFF. V and J are TRBV11-2 and TRBJ1-1, with D perhaps matching TRBD1 (6 bases). The length of the CDR3 is 12 residues. Germline V gene data show CDR1 as SGHAT and CDR2 as FQNNGV. Between the trimmed V and J ends, which lost 6 bases and 10 bases, there was a span of 15 bases.

The chain combines TRBV2 with TRBJ2-5; 10 bases match TRBD2. The V gene end was trimmed by 7 bases and the J gene end by 5 bases; junction bases not matched to a gene: 7. Germline loops: CDR1 SNHLY, CDR2 FYNNEI. The CDR3 totals 14 residues. For the CDR3, the DNA is TGTGCCAGCAAAAAGCGGGAGGGCCCCGAGACCCAGTACTTC. Its protein is CASKKREGPETQYF.

The J gene is TRBJ2-3, the V gene TRBV21-1; the table's TRBD2 call for D was not verified on the DNA. TRBV21-1 is a pseudogene. This CDR3 has 18 residues. The CDR3 DNA reads TGTGCCAGCAGCAAGGGATGGCTAGCGAGATCCGTCACAGATACGCAGTATTTT. Protein product: CASSKGWLARSVTDTQYF.

This CDR3 is CASSTPGLAGQETQYF. For the CDR3, the DNA is TGTGCCAGCAGCACCCCCGGACTAGCGGGACAAGAGACCCAGTACTTC. The chain uses TRBV9 and TRBJ2-5; TRBD2 matches 12 bases. Germline V CDR1 and CDR2: SGDLS, YYNGEE. This CDR3 spans 16 amino acids. Trimming removed 4 bases from V and 2 bases from J; junction bases left unmatched: 6.

A few counts support this clone. The chain has TRBV28 and TRBJ1-1; 7 nucleotides line up with TRBD1. With V trimmed by 4 bases and J by 5 bases, 13 bases remained unmatched. This CDR3 spans 16 amino acids. The germline V gene has CDR1 MDHEN and CDR2 SYDVKM. The CDR3 spells CASSSGRGQRRTEAFF. DNA for the CDR3: TGTGCCAGCAGTTCCGGCCGGGGACAGAGGAGAACTGAAGCTTTCTTT.

This clone was recorded a few times. V gene TRBV5-1 combines with J gene TRBJ2-3, with TRBD2 identical over 10 bases. The trim removed 0 bases at V and 0 bases at J, leaving 7 bases unmatched. Germline assignment: CDR1 SGHRS and CDR2 YFSETQ. CDR3 size: 18 residues. This CDR3 reads CASSLVASGSWSTDTQYF. DNA of the CDR3: TGCGCCAGCAGCTTGGTGGCTAGCGGGAGCTGGAGCACAGATACGCAGTATTTT.

The rearrangement uses TRBV6-6 and TRBJ2-5; no clear D. CDR3 length: 13 amino acids. Germline V gene lookup returns CDR1 MNHNY and CDR2 SVGAGI (reference sequence). Trimming took 1 base from V and 2 from J, leaving 5 bases between them. Here the CDR3 DNA reads TGTGCCAGCAGTTACTACCGGCAAGAGACCCAGTACTTC. Translating gives CASSYYRQETQYF.

This clone has a handful of counts. The chain combines TRBV7-9 with TRBJ2-1; D gene uncertain. This CDR3 contains 13 residues. Trimming removed 3 bases at V and 9 bases at J, with 12 bases between. Per germline, CDR1 SEHNR and CDR2 FQNEAQ (reference sequence). CDR3 DNA: TGTGCCAGCAGCTTTCACCTATCGGGTGAGCAGTTCTTC. Protein sequence: CASSFHLSGEQFF.